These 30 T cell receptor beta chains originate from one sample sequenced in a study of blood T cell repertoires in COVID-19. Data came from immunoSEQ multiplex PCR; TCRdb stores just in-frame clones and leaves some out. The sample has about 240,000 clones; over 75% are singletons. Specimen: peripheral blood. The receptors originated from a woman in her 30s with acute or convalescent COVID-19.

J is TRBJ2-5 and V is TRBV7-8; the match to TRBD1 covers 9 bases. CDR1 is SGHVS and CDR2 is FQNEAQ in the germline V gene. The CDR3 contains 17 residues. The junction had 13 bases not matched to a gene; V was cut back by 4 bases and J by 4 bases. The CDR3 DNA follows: TGTGCCAGCAGCTACACCGAACCGGGACAGGGTGGAGAGACCCAGTACTTC. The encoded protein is CASSYTEPGQGGETQYF.

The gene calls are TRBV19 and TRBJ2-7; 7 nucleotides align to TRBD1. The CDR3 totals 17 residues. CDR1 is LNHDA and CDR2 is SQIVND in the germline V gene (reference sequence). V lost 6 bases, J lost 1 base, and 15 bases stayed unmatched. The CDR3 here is CASSTLTPRGFSYEQYF. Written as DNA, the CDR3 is TGTGCCAGTAGCACTCTAACCCCCAGGGGGTTTTCCTACGAGCAGTACTTC.

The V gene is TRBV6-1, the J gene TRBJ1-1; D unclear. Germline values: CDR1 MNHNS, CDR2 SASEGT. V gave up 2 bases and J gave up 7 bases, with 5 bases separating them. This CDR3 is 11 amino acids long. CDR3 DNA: TGTGCCAGCAGTGAATCAGATGAAGCTTTCTTT. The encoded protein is CASSESDEAFF.

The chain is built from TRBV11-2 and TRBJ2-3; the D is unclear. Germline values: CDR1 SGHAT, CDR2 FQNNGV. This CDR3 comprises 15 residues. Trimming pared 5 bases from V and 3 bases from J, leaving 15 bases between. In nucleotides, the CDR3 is TGTGCCAGCAGCGCTAGACCGAGAGCTACAGATACGCAGTATTTT. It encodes CASSARPRATDTQYF.

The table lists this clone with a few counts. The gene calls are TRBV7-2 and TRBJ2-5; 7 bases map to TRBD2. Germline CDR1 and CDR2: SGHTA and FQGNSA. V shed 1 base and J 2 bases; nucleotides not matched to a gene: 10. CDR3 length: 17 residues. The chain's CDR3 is CASSLGRGRAGQETQYF. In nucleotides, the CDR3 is TGTGCCAGCAGCTTAGGCCGGGGGAGGGCAGGGCAAGAGACCCAGTACTTC.

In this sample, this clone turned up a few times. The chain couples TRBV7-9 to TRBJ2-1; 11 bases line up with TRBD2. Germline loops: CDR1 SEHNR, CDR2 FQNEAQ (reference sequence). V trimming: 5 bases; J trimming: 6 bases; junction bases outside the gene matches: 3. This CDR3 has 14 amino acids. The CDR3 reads CASSPGTSGNEQFF. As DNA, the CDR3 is TGTGCCAGCAGCCCCGGGACTAGCGGCAATGAGCAGTTCTTC.

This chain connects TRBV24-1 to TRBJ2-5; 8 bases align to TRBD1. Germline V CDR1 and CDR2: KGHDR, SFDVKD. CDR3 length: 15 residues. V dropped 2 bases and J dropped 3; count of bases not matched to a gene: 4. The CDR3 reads CATSDYQGAKETQYF. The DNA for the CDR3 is TGTGCCACCAGTGATTACCAGGGGGCGAAAGAGACCCAGTACTTC.

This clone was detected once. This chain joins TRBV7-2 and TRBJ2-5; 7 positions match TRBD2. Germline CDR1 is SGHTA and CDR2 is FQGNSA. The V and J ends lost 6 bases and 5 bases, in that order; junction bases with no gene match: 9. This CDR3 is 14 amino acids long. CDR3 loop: CASSSTSTDETQYF. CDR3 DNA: TGTGCCAGCAGTTCGACTAGCACCGACGAGACCCAGTACTTC.

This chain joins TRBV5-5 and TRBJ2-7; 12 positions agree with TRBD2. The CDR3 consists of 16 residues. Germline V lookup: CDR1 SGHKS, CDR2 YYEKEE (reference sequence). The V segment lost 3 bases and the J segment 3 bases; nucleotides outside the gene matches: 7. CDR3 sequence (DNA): TGTGCCAGCAGCTCCCTACGGACTAGCGGGAACTACGAGCAGTACTTC. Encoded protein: CASSSLRTSGNYEQYF.

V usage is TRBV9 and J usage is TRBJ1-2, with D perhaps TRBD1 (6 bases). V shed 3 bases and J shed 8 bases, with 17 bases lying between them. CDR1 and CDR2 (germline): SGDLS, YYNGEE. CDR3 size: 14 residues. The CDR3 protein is CASSANRAQGGYTF. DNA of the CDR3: TGTGCCAGCAGCGCCAACAGGGCCCAAGGGGGCTACACCTTC.

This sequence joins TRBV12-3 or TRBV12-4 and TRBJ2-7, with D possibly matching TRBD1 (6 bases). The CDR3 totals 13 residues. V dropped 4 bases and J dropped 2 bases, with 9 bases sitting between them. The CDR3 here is CASSWGQTYEQYF. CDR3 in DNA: TGTGCCAGCAGTTGGGGGCAAACCTACGAGCAGTACTTC.

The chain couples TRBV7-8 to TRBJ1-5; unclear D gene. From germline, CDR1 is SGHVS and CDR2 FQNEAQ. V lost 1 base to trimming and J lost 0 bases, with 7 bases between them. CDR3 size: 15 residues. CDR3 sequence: CASSLVSGSNQPQHF. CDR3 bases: TGTGCCAGCAGCTTAGTAAGCGGTAGCAATCAGCCCCAGCATTTT.

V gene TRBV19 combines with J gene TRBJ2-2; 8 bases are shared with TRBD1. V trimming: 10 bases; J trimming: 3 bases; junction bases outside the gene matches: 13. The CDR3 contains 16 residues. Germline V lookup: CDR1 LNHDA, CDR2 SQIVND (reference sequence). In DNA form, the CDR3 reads TGTGCCACCTCTCGGATTGGACAGGGCCACACCGGGGAGCTGTTTTTT. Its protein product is CATSRIGQGHTGELFF. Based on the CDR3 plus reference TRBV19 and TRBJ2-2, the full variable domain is DGGITQSPKYLFRKEGQNVTLSCEQNLNHDAMYWYRQDPGQGLRLIYYSQIVNDFQKGDIAEGYSVSREKKESFPLTVTSAQKNPTAFYLCATSRIGQGHTGELFFGEGSRLTVL.

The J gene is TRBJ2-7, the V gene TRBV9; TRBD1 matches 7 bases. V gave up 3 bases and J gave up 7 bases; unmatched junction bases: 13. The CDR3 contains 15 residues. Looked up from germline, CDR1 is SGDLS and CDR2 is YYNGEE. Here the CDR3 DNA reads TGTGCCAGCAGCGCCGGGACAGACGAACCGAGGGAGCAGTACTTC. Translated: CASSAGTDEPREQYF.

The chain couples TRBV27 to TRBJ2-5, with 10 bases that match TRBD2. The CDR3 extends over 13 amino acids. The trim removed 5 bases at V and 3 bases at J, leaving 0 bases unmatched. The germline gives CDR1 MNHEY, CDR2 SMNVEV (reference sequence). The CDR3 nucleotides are TGTGCCAGCAGTACTAGCGGGAAAGAGACCCAGTACTTC. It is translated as CASSTSGKETQYF.

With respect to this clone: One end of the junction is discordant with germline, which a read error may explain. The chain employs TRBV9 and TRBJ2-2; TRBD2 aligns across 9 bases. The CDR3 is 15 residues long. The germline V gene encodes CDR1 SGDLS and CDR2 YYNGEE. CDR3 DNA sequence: TGTGCCGGCAGCGGGGGGACTAGCTCCGATGGGGAGCTGTTTTTT. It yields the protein CAGSGGTSSDGELFF.

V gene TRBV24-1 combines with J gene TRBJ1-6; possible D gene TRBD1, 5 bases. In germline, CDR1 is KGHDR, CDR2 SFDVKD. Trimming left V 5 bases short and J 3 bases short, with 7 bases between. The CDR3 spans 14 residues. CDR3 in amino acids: CATSAGVYNSPLHF. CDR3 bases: TGTGCCACCAGTGCGGGGGTCTATAATTCACCCCTCCACTTT.

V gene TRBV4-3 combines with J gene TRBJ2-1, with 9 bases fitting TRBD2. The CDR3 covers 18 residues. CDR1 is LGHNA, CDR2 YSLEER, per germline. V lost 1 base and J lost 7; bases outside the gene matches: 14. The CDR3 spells CASSQGQGFVSGSNEQFF. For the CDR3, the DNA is TGCGCCAGCAGCCAAGGACAGGGATTCGTTAGCGGGAGTAATGAGCAGTTCTTC.

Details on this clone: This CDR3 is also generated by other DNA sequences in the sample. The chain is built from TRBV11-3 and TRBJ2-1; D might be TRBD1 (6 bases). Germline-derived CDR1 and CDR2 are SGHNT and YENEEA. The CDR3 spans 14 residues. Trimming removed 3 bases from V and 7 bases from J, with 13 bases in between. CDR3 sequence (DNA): TGTGCCAGCAGCTTCAGGGGTAGAGGGAATGAGCAGTTCTTC. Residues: CASSFRGRGNEQFF.

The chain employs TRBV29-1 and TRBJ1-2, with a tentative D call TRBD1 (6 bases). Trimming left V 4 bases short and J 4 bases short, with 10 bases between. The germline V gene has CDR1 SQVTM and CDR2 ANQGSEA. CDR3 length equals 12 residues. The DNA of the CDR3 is TGCAGCGTTGTAGGACAGAGCTATGGCTACACCTTC. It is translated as CSVVGQSYGYTF.

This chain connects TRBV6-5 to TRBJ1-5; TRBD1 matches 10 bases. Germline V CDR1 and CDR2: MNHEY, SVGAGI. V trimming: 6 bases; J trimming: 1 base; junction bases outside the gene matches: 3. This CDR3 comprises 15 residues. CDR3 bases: TGTGCCAGCAGCGGGGACAGGGGAAGCAATCAGCCCCAGCATTTT. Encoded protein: CASSGDRGSNQPQHF.

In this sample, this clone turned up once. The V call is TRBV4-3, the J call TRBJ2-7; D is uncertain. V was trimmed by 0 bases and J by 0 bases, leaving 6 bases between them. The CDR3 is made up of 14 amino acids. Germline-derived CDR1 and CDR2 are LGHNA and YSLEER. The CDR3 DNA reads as TGCGCCAGCAGCCAAGAGCACAGCTCCTACGAGCAGTACTTC. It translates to CASSQEHSSYEQYF.

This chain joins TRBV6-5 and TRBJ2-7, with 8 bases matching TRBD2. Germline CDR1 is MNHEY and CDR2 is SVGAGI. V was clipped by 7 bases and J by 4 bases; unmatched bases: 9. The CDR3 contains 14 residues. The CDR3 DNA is TGTGCCAGCACCCCAAGCGGGAGTAGTTACGAGCAGTACTTC. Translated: CASTPSGSSYEQYF.

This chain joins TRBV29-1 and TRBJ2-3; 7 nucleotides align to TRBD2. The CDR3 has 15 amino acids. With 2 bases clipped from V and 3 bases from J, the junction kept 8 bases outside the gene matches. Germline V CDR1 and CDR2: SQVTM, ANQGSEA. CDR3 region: CSVEPTSPRTDTQYF. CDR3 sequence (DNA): TGCAGCGTTGAACCGACTAGCCCTAGGACAGATACGCAGTATTTT.

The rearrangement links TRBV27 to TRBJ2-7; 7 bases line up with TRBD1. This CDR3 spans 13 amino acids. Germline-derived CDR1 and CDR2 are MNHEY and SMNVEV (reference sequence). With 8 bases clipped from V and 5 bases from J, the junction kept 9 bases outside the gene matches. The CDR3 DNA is TGTGCCAGCGGGACAGCGAGGGGGCACGAGCAGTACTTC. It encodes CASGTARGHEQYF.

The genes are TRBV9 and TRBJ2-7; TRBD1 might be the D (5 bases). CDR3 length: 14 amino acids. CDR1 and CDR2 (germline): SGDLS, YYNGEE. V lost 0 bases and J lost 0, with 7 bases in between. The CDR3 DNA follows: TGTGCCAGCAGCGTAGGACAGTACTCCTACGAGCAGTACTTC. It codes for CASSVGQYSYEQYF. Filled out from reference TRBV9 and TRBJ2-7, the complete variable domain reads DSGVTQTPKHLITATGQRVTLRCSPRSGDLSVYWYQQSLDQGLQFLIQYYNGEERAKGNILERFSAQQFPDLHSELNLSSLELGDSALYFCASSVGQYSYEQYFGPGTRLTVT.

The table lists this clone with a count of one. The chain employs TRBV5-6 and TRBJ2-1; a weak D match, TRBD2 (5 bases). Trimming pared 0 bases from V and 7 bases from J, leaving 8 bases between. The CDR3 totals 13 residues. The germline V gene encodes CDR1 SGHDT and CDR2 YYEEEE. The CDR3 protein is CASSLGLANEQFF. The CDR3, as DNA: TGTGCCAGCAGCTTGGGGCTAGCTAATGAGCAGTTCTTC.

CDR3 nucleotides: TGTGCCAGCTCACTTTGGACTAGCGGGAGCCAAGAGACCCAGTACTTC. Its translation is CASSLWTSGSQETQYF. The rearrangement uses TRBV18 and TRBJ2-5, with 13 nucleotides matching TRBD2. Germline loops: CDR1 KGHSH, CDR2 LQKENI. V lost 4 bases and J lost 1; bases outside the gene matches: 3. The CDR3 length is 16 residues.

The CDR3 sequence: CAGGRAGSTDTQYF. CDR3 in DNA: TGTGCCGGGGGACGGGCGGGGAGCACAGATACGCAGTATTTT. The chain is built from TRBV30 and TRBJ2-3; D may be TRBD2 (6 bases). Deletions cut 8 bases from V and 0 bases from J, with 15 bases between. Germline-derived CDR1 and CDR2 are GTSNPN and SVGIG (reference sequence). This CDR3 comprises 14 residues.

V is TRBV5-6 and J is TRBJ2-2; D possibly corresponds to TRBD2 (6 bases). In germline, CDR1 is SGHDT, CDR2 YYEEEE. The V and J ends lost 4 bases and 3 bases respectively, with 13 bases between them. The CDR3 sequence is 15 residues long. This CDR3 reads CASSRGNFDTGELFF. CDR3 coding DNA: TGTGCCAGCAGCCGCGGGAATTTTGACACCGGGGAGCTGTTTTTT.